Each of the 18 T cell receptor beta chains below was sequenced from the same sample in a study of blood T cell repertoires in COVID-19. Libraries were prepared by immunoSEQ multiplex PCR; TCRdb keeps only in-frame clonotypes and omits some of them. The sample lists about 180,000 clones, approximately 80% occurring once. The sequencing sample was made of peripheral blood. The receptor source for this set is a middle-aged woman with COVID-19, enrolled during active disease.

The V and J genes are TRBV9 and TRBJ2-7, with 10 bases lining up with TRBD1. Germline assignment: CDR1 SGDLS and CDR2 YYNGEE. CDR3 length: 19 amino acids. Losses at the gene ends were 1 base for V and 1 base for J; bases not matched to a gene: 14. The CDR3 is CASSVFPGQGMGMSYEQYF. In DNA, the CDR3 is TGTGCCAGCAGCGTATTTCCGGGACAGGGGATGGGGATGTCCTACGAGCAGTACTTC.

This clone was found a few times. The chain couples TRBV2 to TRBJ2-1; TRBD1 is a possible D gene (6 bases). This CDR3 has 13 amino acids. Per germline, CDR1 SNHLY and CDR2 FYNNEI. Trimming left V 9 bases short and J 7 bases short, with 16 bases between. The CDR3 here is CASGGLGWNEQFF. The CDR3 nucleotides are TGTGCCAGTGGGGGCTTAGGGTGGAATGAGCAGTTCTTC.

The chain employs TRBV7-2 and TRBJ2-7; possible D gene TRBD2, 6 bases. Trimming removed 0 bases from V and 2 bases from J, with 11 bases in between. Germline assignment: CDR1 SGHTA and CDR2 FQGNSA. The CDR3 is made up of 15 amino acids. CDR3 in DNA: TGTGCCAGCAGCTTAGCGGGGGGACCAACCTACGAGCAGTACTTC. Translating gives CASSLAGGPTYEQYF.

The chain recombines TRBV5-1 with TRBJ2-2, with TRBD1 matching over 7 bases. With V trimmed by 4 bases and J by 3 bases, 3 bases remained unmatched. The CDR3 totals 14 residues. The germline CDR1 and CDR2 sequences are SGHRS and YFSETQ. The DNA of the CDR3 is TGCGCCAGCAGCCGGGACAGAGACACCGGGGAGCTGTTTTTT. Its protein is CASSRDRDTGELFF.

The V call is TRBV28, the J call TRBJ2-3; 8 bases are a match to TRBD2. The germline gives CDR1 MDHEN, CDR2 SYDVKM. CDR3 length: 14 amino acids. The ends lost 5 bases at V and 4 bases at J; junction bases unmatched: 5. The CDR3: CASSPPGGADTQYF. The DNA of the CDR3 is TGTGCCAGCAGTCCCCCCGGGGGGGCAGATACGCAGTATTTT.

This rearrangement joins TRBV18 to TRBJ2-1, with 7 bases lining up with TRBD1. V shed 2 bases and J 6 bases; nucleotides not matched to a gene: 4. The CDR3 extends over 14 amino acids. The germline V gene has CDR1 KGHSH and CDR2 LQKENI. CDR3 sequence reads: CASSPSAGGNEQFF. Here the CDR3 DNA reads TGTGCCAGCTCACCATCCGCAGGGGGCAATGAGCAGTTCTTC.

The chain joins TRBV7-9 to TRBJ2-1; no reliable D call. Trimming removed 4 bases at V and 5 bases at J, with 15 bases between. Germline CDR1 SEHNR, CDR2 FQNEAQ (reference sequence). The CDR3 is 15 residues long. The CDR3 DNA reads TGTGCCAGCAGCTCGAGTCTTAGAGTGAACAATGAGCAGTTCTTC. As protein: CASSSSLRVNNEQFF.

The chain joins TRBV14 to TRBJ1-1; D gene uncertain. Germline V lookup: CDR1 SGHDN, CDR2 FVKESK. V gave up 4 bases and J gave up 0 bases, with 15 bases separating them. This CDR3 has 16 amino acids. CDR3 protein: CASSLGGTSMNTEAFF. The CDR3 DNA reads as TGTGCCAGCAGCCTCGGAGGTACAAGCATGAACACTGAAGCTTTCTTT.

V gene TRBV7-6 combines with J gene TRBJ1-2; D is perhaps TRBD1 (5 bases). V lost 5 bases to trimming and J lost 4 bases, with 20 bases between them. Germline V gene data show CDR1 as SGHVS and CDR2 as FNYEAQ. The CDR3 contains 16 residues. This chain's CDR3 is CASSPRYGGLSYGYTF. CDR3 nucleotides: TGTGCCAGCAGCCCCCGCTACGGGGGTCTATCCTATGGCTACACCTTC.

This chain uses TRBV5-6 with TRBJ1-2; D gene uncertain. The CDR3 length is 13 residues. V lost 0 bases and J lost 5, with 8 bases in between. In germline, CDR1 is SGHDT, CDR2 YYEEEE. The CDR3 bases are TGTGCCAGCAGCTTGGCTGCGGGGTATGGCTACACCTTC. Translated: CASSLAAGYGYTF.

The chain joins TRBV7-6 to TRBJ2-7, with 7 nucleotides matching TRBD1. Germline lookup yields CDR1 SGHVS and CDR2 FNYEAQ. The junction had 13 bases not matched to a gene; V was cut back by 0 bases and J by 5 bases. This CDR3 contains 17 residues. The DNA for the CDR3 is TGTGCCAGCAGCTTAGCGCCGGTTCAGGGGGTCAACGACGAGCAGTACTTC. Protein product: CASSLAPVQGVNDEQYF.

The chain is built from TRBV18 and TRBJ1-5; no firm D call. This CDR3 spans 15 amino acids. Germline V gene sequence: CDR1 KGHSH, CDR2 LQKENI. V was shortened by 1 base and J by 1 base, with 8 bases between the two germline ends. In nucleotides, the CDR3 is TGTGCCAGCTCACCACGAGGGCAGAGCAATCAGCCCCAGCATTTT. Translating gives CASSPRGQSNQPQHF.

This chain joins TRBV5-1 and TRBJ1-1; D may be TRBD1 (6 bases). The ends were cut back, 4 bases at V and 5 bases at J, with 18 bases in the middle. This CDR3 has 15 residues. Germline assignment: CDR1 SGHRS and CDR2 YFSETQ. CDR3 nucleotide sequence: TGCGCCAGCAGCCTCCCGGGGGGCTCTACAACTGAAGCTTTCTTT. Translation: CASSLPGGSTTEAFF.

The chain carries TRBV6-5 and TRBJ1-2, with 11 bases identical to TRBD1. Germline trimming cut 5 bases from V and 7 bases from J; bases unmatched to any gene: 6. From germline, CDR1 is MNHEY and CDR2 SVGAGI. This CDR3 has 14 residues. The chain's CDR3 is CASSRTGGAGGYTF. The CDR3 bases are TGTGCCAGCAGTCGGACAGGGGGCGCCGGTGGCTACACCTTC.

The chain couples TRBV6-1 to TRBJ1-1; D is unresolved. The CDR3 runs 14 residues. The V gene lost 2 bases and the J gene lost 3 bases, with 10 bases spanning the gap. CDR1 and CDR2 (germline): MNHNS, SASEGT. DNA for the CDR3: TGTGCCAGCAGTGAAAGAAGGAGCCACACTGAAGCTTTCTTT. Its protein is CASSERRSHTEAFF.

The chain employs TRBV19 and TRBJ2-7; D call uncertain. Germline V lookup: CDR1 LNHDA, CDR2 SQIVND (reference sequence). V lost 6 bases to trimming and J lost 4 bases, with 13 bases between them. This CDR3 has 13 amino acids. The CDR3 DNA sequence: TGTGCCAGTAGCCTCCTCTTGGCATACGAGCAGTACTTC. This codes for CASSLLLAYEQYF. Filled out from reference TRBV19 and TRBJ2-7, the complete variable domain reads DGGITQSPKYLFRKEGQNVTLSCEQNLNHDAMYWYRQDPGQGLRLIYYSQIVNDFQKGDIAEGYSVSREKKESFPLTVTSAQKNPTAFYLCASSLLLAYEQYFGPGTRLTVT.

The rearrangement links TRBV11-2 to TRBJ1-1, with unresolved D. The CDR3 has 15 residues. In germline, CDR1 is SGHAT, CDR2 FQNNGV. The ends were cut back, 1 base at V and 1 base at J, with 10 bases in the middle. The CDR3 DNA follows: TGTGCCAGCAGCTTAGTTCGACACCCGAACACTGAAGCTTTCTTT. The encoded protein is CASSLVRHPNTEAFF.

The V gene is TRBV6-5, the J gene TRBJ1-3; the match to TRBD1 covers 9 bases. The CDR3 is 14 residues long. Germline loops: CDR1 MNHEY, CDR2 SVGAGI. Germline trimming cut 7 bases from V and 3 bases from J; bases unmatched to any gene: 4. The DNA of the CDR3 is TGTGCCAGCATACAGGGGGCTGGTGGAAACACCATATATTTT. It yields the protein CASIQGAGGNTIYF.